These 23 T cell receptor beta chains originate from one sample sequenced in a study of regulatory T cells in long-lasting Graves disease. The time point is: persistent/refractory GD, antithyroid drugs over 5 years with positive TRAb. The TCR library was made from RNA that had been extracted from PBMCs in TRIzol. Arm-PCR of CDR3 regions and iRepertoire HTBI primers were the basis on which TCR beta libraries were built. Each CDR3 protein is one row after TCRdb ran MiXCR on the multiplex PCR reads. This sample has about 660,000 distinct CDR3 sequences, with around 30% found just once. Sequenced material: peripheral blood mononuclear cells (PBMCs), taken when the disease was refractory, from a patient treated with antithyroid drugs. The origin of the receptors is a female donor with Graves disease.

This clonotype was picked up many times. The V and J genes are TRBV12-3 or TRBV12-4 and TRBJ1-4; a possible D gene is TRBD1 (6 bases). V was clipped by 6 bases and J by 3 bases, with 11 bases between them. The CDR3 extends over 14 amino acids. The CDR3 region has the DNA TGTGCCAGCAGCCCAACAGGGCCTAATGAAAAACTGTTTTTT. It translates to CASSPTGPNEKLFF.

In DNA form, the CDR3 reads TGTGCCAGCAGCTCAAGGCAGGAGACCCAGTACTTC. Residues: CASSSRQETQYF. V usage is TRBV7-9 and J usage is TRBJ2-5; D call uncertain. This CDR3 is 12 amino acids long. Germline CDR1 and CDR2: SEHNR and FQNEAQ (reference sequence). Trimming cost V 4 bases and J 5 bases, with 8 bases left between them. Filled out from reference TRBV7-9 and TRBJ2-5, the complete variable domain reads DTGVSQNPRHKITKRGQNVTFRCDPISEHNRLYWYRQTLGQGPEFLTYFQNEAQLEKSRLLSDRFSAERPKGSFSTLEIQRTEQGDSAMYLCASSSRQETQYFGPGTRLLVL.

This clonotype was seen a handful of times. Relative to the germline gene, one junction end is altered; a read error may explain this. This chain uses TRBV2 with TRBJ1-1; D unresolved. The CDR3 extends over 12 amino acids. The germline V gene has CDR1 SNHLY and CDR2 FYNNEI. Written as DNA, the CDR3 is TGTGCCAGCAGATTCATGAACACTGAAGCTTCCTTT. Its translation: CASRFMNTEASF.

This clonotype was seen a handful of times. The chain has TRBV12-3 or TRBV12-4 and TRBJ1-1; TRBD1 aligns across 10 bases. The trim removed 3 bases at V and 7 bases at J, leaving 5 bases unmatched. The CDR3 loop spans 14 amino acids. Here the CDR3 reads CASSFRGTGDEAFF. CDR3 nucleotide sequence: TGTGCCAGCAGTTTTCGAGGGACAGGGGATGAAGCTTTCTTT.

The chain couples TRBV19 to TRBJ1-1; D is perhaps TRBD1 (6 bases). V was pared by 6 bases and J by 4 bases, with 18 bases between. CDR3 length equals 15 residues. Germline CDR1 is LNHDA and CDR2 is SQIVND (reference sequence). The DNA of the CDR3 is TGTGCCAGTAGAATTTCAGGGGTCGTGGCCACTGAAGCTTTCTTT. Translated: CASRISGVVATEAFF.

This clonotype was seen many times. J is TRBJ1-2 and V is TRBV6-1; TRBD1 agrees at 7 bases. The J segment lost 4 bases and the V segment lost 7 bases, leaving 9 bases of the junction unmatched. Germline assignment: CDR1 MNHNS and CDR2 SASEGT. The CDR3 sequence is 14 residues long. CDR3 sequence: CASTRTGQSYGYTF. CDR3 DNA: TGTGCCAGCACCAGGACGGGACAGTCCTATGGCTACACCTTC.

The sample holds many counts of this clonotype. The chain joins TRBV7-9 to TRBJ1-4; D remains unclear. From germline, CDR1 is SEHNR and CDR2 FQNEAQ (reference sequence). V lost 5 bases and J 5 bases, leaving 15 bases between the germline ends. The CDR3 covers 15 residues. The CDR3 DNA reads as TGTGCCAGCAGCCCATCGGGAGTGGGGAATGAAAAACTGTTTTTT. Protein sequence: CASSPSGVGNEKLFF. Together with reference TRBV7-9 and TRBJ1-4, the CDR3 gives the full variable domain: DTGVSQNPRHKITKRGQNVTFRCDPISEHNRLYWYRQTLGQGPEFLTYFQNEAQLEKSRLLSDRFSAERPKGSFSTLEIQRTEQGDSAMYLCASSPSGVGNEKLFFGSGTQLSVL.

This chain uses TRBV12-3 or TRBV12-4 with TRBJ2-7; unclear D gene. Trimming left V 6 bases short and J 3 bases short, with 6 bases between. This CDR3 is 11 amino acids long. The CDR3 nucleotides are TGTGCCAGCAGGGTGGGCTACGAGCAGTACTTC. Protein: CASRVGYEQYF.

The V call is TRBV30, the J call TRBJ2-7, with TRBD1 identical over 9 bases. Germline lookup yields CDR1 GTSNPN and CDR2 SVGIG (reference sequence). This CDR3 has 15 residues. V dropped 4 bases and J dropped 3; count of bases not matched to a gene: 10. CDR3 residues: CAWIPGTGSSYEQYF. The DNA for the CDR3 is TGTGCCTGGATCCCCGGGACAGGGTCAAGCTACGAGCAGTACTTC.

On this clonotype itself: The junction and the germline gene differ at one end; a read error may be behind it. This chain joins TRBV27 and TRBJ1-1, with D possibly TRBD1 on 5 matching bases. The CDR3 has 13 amino acids. Germline V gene sequence: CDR1 MNHEY, CDR2 SMNVEV (reference sequence). CDR3 in DNA: TGTACCAGCAGTTTAGTAGGGGCAGCTGAAGCTTTCTTT. This codes for CTSSLVGAAEAFF.

This clonotype was counted many times. This chain links TRBV28 with TRBJ1-2; 7 bases are a match to TRBD1. The CDR3 sequence is 16 residues long. Germline loops: CDR1 MDHEN, CDR2 SYDVKM. V dropped 6 bases and J dropped 0; count of bases not matched to a gene: 10. This chain's CDR3 is CASRMTGRTANYGYTF. The CDR3 DNA is TGTGCCAGCAGGATGACAGGGCGCACCGCTAACTATGGCTACACCTTC.

The chain carries TRBV6-1 and TRBJ2-7; 10 nucleotides align to TRBD2. V dropped 2 bases and J dropped 2; count of bases not matched to a gene: 3. The germline CDR1 and CDR2 sequences are MNHNS and SASEGT. CDR3 length: 15 residues. The CDR3: CASSEITSGTYEQYF. Written as DNA, the CDR3 is TGTGCCAGCAGTGAAATTACTAGCGGGACCTACGAGCAGTACTTC.

The chain recombines TRBV5-6 with TRBJ2-3; D unresolved. The V gene's germline CDR1 is SGHDT and CDR2 YYEEEE. Trimming removed 4 bases from V and 3 bases from J, with 12 bases in between. This CDR3 is built from 14 residues. In DNA form, the CDR3 reads TGTGCCAGCAGCCGGAGAGTTTTTACAGATACGCAGTATTTT. Protein: CASSRRVFTDTQYF.

The J gene is TRBJ2-7, the V gene TRBV6-1; D might be TRBD1 (6 bases). In germline, CDR1 is MNHNS, CDR2 SASEGT. V dropped 7 bases and J dropped 3 bases, with 16 bases sitting between them. CDR3 length: 14 residues. The chain's CDR3 is CASKNRAAIYEQYF. The DNA for the CDR3 is TGTGCCAGCAAAAACAGGGCAGCCATCTACGAGCAGTACTTC.

The rearrangement links TRBV19 to TRBJ1-2; TRBD1 aligns across 7 bases. The CDR3 runs 15 residues. Germline values: CDR1 LNHDA, CDR2 SQIVND (reference sequence). With 5 bases clipped from V and 4 bases from J, the junction kept 10 bases outside the gene matches. CDR3 DNA: TGTGCCAGTAGTCCCCGACTGACAGGGACCTATGGCTACACCTTC. Protein: CASSPRLTGTYGYTF.

With regard to this clonotype: This CDR3 fails to terminate in the conserved phenylalanine or tryptophan, so it likely reflects a read error. The gene calls are TRBV28 and TRBJ1-2, with TRBD1 as a possible D gene (6 bases). The CDR3 length is 15 residues. Germline CDR1 MDHEN, CDR2 SYDVKM. V was shortened by 5 bases and J by 4 bases, with 17 bases between the two germline ends. This CDR3 is CASSPPGARGYGYTL. The DNA for the CDR3 is TGTGCCAGCAGTCCGCCGGGAGCCAGGGGCTATGGCTACACCCTC.

This clonotype was seen a few times. The chain uses TRBV29-1 and TRBJ2-4; the D gene is possibly TRBD2 (6 bases). CDR1 and CDR2 from the germline V gene are SQVTM and ANQGSEA. V was cut by 4 bases and J by 0 bases, with 13 bases left in between. The CDR3 spans 15 residues. CDR3 sequence (DNA): TGCAGCGTTGTGGGGACTTTCCTAGCCAAAAACATTCAGTACTTC. Amino acid sequence: CSVVGTFLAKNIQYF.

This clonotype turned up a few times. The chain combines TRBV28 with TRBJ1-2; D unresolved. Trimming stripped 4 bases from V and 4 bases from J, with 16 bases between. The germline CDR1 and CDR2 sequences are MDHEN and SYDVKM. This CDR3 is 15 amino acids long. The CDR3 reads CASSSEGSGIYGYTF. The CDR3 region has the DNA TGTGCCAGCAGTTCGGAAGGCAGCGGAATCTATGGCTACACCTTC.

The rearrangement uses TRBV7-9 and TRBJ1-1, with D unresolved. CDR3 length equals 17 residues. V was trimmed by 1 base and J by 0 bases, leaving 15 bases between them. CDR1 SEHNR and CDR2 FQNEAQ come from the germline V gene (reference sequence). CDR3 sequence reads: CASSLVAGGSMNTEAFF. In DNA, the CDR3 is TGTGCCAGCAGCTTAGTGGCCGGAGGGTCCATGAACACTGAAGCTTTCTTT.

This clonotype was seen only a few times. V usage is TRBV27 and J usage is TRBJ1-2; no definite D call. Trimming took 8 bases from V and 9 from J, leaving 22 bases between them. Germline V gives CDR1 MNHEY, CDR2 SMNVEV (reference sequence). This CDR3 is built from 14 residues. The CDR3 sequence is CASYTPGPSRSYTF. The CDR3, as DNA: TGTGCCAGCTACACACCAGGCCCCTCTAGGAGCTACACCTTC.

V and J are TRBV14 and TRBJ1-5, with D hard to call. V lost 11 bases and J lost 2, with 10 bases in between. This CDR3 spans 12 amino acids. Germline loops: CDR1 SGHDN, CDR2 FVKESK. CDR3 DNA: TGTGCCCGCGGAGTCGGCAATCAGCCCCAGCATTTT. This translates into CARGVGNQPQHF.

The chain carries TRBV13 and TRBJ1-2; TRBD1 is a possible D gene (5 bases). This CDR3 has 17 amino acids. CDR1 is PRHDT, CDR2 FYEKMQ, per germline (reference sequence). Trimming left V 0 bases short and J 0 bases short, with 14 bases between. The DNA for the CDR3 is TGTGCCAGCAGCTTAGGCGACAGACAATCAGCTAACTATGGCTACACCTTC. Protein product: CASSLGDRQSANYGYTF. Based on the CDR3 plus reference TRBV13 and TRBJ1-2, the full variable domain is AAGVIQSPRHLIKEKRETATLKCYPIPRHDTVYWYQQGPGQDPQFLISFYEKMQSDKGSIPDRFSAQQFSDYHSELNMSSLELGDSALYFCASSLGDRQSANYGYTFGSGTRLTVV.

The chain combines TRBV6-2 or TRBV6-3 with TRBJ2-5, with 8 bases identical to TRBD2. The germline CDR1 and CDR2 sequences are MNHEY and SVGEGT. The CDR3 extends over 15 amino acids. Germline trimming cut 8 bases from V and 4 bases from J; bases unmatched to any gene: 12. The CDR3 region has the DNA TGTGCCAGCGCCGGGACTAGATCCGCAGGAGAGACCCAGTACTTC. This codes for CASAGTRSAGETQYF.